This TCR beta chain was recovered during a study of somatic mutations in cytotoxic T cells in rheumatoid arthritis. The study, taken as a whole, reports: A single CD8+ clone exceeded 20% of CD8+ cells in 8 of 65 patients.

After removal of 5 bases from V and 5 bases from J, the junction contained 9 bases not matched to a gene. CDR1 is MDHEN and CDR2 is SYDVKM in the germline V gene. This CDR3 region has 16 residues. Clones were sequenced by immunoSEQ multiplex PCR, and TCRdb holds only the in-frame ones, with some missing. The data contain about 16,000 clones, 79% of them singletons. To note about this clone: Its antigen is not known.

The clonotype originates from an adult with rheumatoid arthritis. This chain links TRBV28 with TRBJ2-7; TRBD2 matches 13 bases. Specimen: CD8+ T cells sorted from blood. The DNA for the CDR3 is TGTGCCAGCAGTACTGGACTAGCGGGAGTAATCGACGAGCAGTACTTC. Residues: CASSTGLAGVIDEQYF.